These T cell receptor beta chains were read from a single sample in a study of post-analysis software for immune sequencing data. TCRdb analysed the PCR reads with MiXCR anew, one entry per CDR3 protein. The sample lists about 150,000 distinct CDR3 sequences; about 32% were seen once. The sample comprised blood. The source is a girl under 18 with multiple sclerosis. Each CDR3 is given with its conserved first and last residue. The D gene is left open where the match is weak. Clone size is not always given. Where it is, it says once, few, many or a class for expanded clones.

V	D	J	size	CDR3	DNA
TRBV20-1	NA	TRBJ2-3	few	CSARPQGRNTDTQYF	TGCAGTGCTAGACCACAGGGCCGAAACACAGATACGCAGTATTTT
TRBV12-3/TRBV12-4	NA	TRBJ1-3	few	CASSPQEIGNTIYF	TGTGCCAGCAGCCCGCAGGAGATCGGGAACACCATATATTTT
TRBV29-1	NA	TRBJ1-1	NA	CSVFRQPEAFF	TGCAGCGTTTTCCGACAGCCCGAGGCTTTCTTT
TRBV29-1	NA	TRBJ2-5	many	CSVDRSSQETQYF	TGCAGCGTTGATAGGTCTAGTCAAGAGACCCAGTACTTC
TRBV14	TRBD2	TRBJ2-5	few	CASSPPSWTSVLQETQYF	TGTGCCAGCAGCCCACCGTCTTGGACTAGCGTACTCCAAGAGACCCAGTACTTC
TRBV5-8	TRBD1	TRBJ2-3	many	CASSSDRASADTQYF	TGTGCCAGCAGCTCGGACAGGGCGAGCGCAGATACGCAGTATTTT
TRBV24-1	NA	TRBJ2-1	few	CATSDGGDSSYNEQFF	TGTGCCACCAGTGACGGAGGGGATAGCTCCTACAATGAGCAGTTCTTC
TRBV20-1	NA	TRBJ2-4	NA	CSALTSSNIQYF	TGCAGTGCTCTGACATCATCAAACATTCAGTACTTC
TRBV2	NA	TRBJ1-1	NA	CASSPAFLNTEAFF	TGTGCCAGCAGTCCAGCTTTTTTGAACACTGAAGCTTTCTTT
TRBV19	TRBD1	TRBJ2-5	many	CASSTERGQRETQYF	TGTGCCAGTAGTACCGAAAGGGGGCAACGAGAGACCCAGTACTTC
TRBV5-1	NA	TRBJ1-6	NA	CASSHRNNSPLHF	TGCGCCAGCAGCCACCGGAACAATTCACCCCTCCACTTT
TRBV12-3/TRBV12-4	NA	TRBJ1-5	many	CASSLDGLNQPQHF	TGTGCCAGCAGTTTAGACGGCCTCAATCAGCCCCAGCATTTT
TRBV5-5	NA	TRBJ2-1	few	CASSPTWDFPNEQFF	TGTGCCAGCAGCCCGACCTGGGACTTTCCAAATGAGCAGTTCTTC
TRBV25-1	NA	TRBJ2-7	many	CASSDSKYPSYEQYF	TGTGCCAGCAGTGATTCTAAATATCCTTCCTACGAGCAGTACTTC
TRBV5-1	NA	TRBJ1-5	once	CASSLGRRRFNQPQHF	TGCGCCAGCAGCTTGGGCCGTCGGAGGTTCAATCAGCCCCAGCATTTT
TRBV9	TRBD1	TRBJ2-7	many	CASSVAGWDRGIDEQYF	TGTGCCAGCAGCGTAGCAGGTTGGGACAGGGGAATTGACGAGCAGTACTTC
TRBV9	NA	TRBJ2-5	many	CASSVGTMAETQYF	TGTGCCAGCAGCGTAGGCACAATGGCAGAGACCCAGTACTTC
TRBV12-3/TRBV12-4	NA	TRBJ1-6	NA	CASSLYSGSPLHF	TGTGCCAGCAGTTTATACTCGGGATCACCCCTCCACTTT
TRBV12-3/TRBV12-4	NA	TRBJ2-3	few	CASSFEGTDTQYF	TGTGCCAGCAGTTTCGAAGGCACAGATACGCAGTATTTT
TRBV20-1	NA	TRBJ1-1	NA	CSASTIGYTEAFF	TGCAGTGCTAGTACCATTGGGTACACTGAAGCTTTCTTT
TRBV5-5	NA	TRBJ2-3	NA	CASINEQGSDTQYF	TGTGCCAGCATCAATGAGCAGGGATCAGATACGCAGTATTTT
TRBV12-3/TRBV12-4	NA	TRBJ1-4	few	CASKLQLGGEKLFF	TGTGCCAGCAAACTCCAGTTAGGTGGTGAAAAACTGTTTTTT